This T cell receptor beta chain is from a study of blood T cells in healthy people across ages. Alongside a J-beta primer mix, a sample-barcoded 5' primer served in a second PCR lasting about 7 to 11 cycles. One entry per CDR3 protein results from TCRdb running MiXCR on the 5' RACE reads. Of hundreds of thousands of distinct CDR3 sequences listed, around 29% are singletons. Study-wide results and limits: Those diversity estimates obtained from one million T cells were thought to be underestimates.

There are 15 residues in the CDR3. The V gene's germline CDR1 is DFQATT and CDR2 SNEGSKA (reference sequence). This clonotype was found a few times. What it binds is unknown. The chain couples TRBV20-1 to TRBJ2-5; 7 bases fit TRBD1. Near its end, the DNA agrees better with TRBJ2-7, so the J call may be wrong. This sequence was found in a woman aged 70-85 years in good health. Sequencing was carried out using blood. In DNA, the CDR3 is TGCAGTGCTATCAGCCCGGGACAGATGTCCTACGAGCAGTACTTC. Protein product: CSAISPGQMSYEQYF.